The text below deals with one TCR beta chain. This clonotype was recorded at least ten times. The clone's antigen remains unknown. Base-call qualities are not available, and no considerably larger clone is one nucleotide away. Hyperthyroidism was defined as stable when no progression to ophthalmopathy occurred within 18 months of follow-up. The hyperthyroidism patients were 18 to 65 years old and newly diagnosed, with a disease duration of less than 2 months. Patients with other autoimmune diseases, uncontrolled infections, pregnancy or lactation were excluded. Diagnosis relied on clinical symptoms, serum thyroxine, TRAb, thyroid ultrasound and orbital computed tomography. Using Ficoll-Paque density gradient centrifugation, PBMCs were isolated from about 9.2 ml of fresh peripheral blood. Total RNA was extracted with Trizol reagent and quality-checked on an Agilent 2100 Bioanalyzer. TCR beta CDR3 regions were amplified from RNA transcripts for repertoire sequencing. A first-round RT-PCR used HTBI primers with the Qiagen OneStep RT-PCR kit, followed by a second-round multiplex PCR, size selection and purification. The libraries underwent paired-end sequencing with 100 bp reads on an Illumina HiSeq2000. Regarding the original processing steps: SOAPnuke was used for read processing, and reads with adapters, uncalled bases, a mean Phred below 15, or no exact constant-primer or identifier match were discarded. COPE v1.2.5 was used to merge high-quality paired reads. Unique nucleotide sequences were defined as clonotypes and aligned to IMGT TRB V, D and J references using MiTCR v1.1. The analysis was limited to V-J combinations with a frequency above 0.0001, which together covered around 99% of the repertoires. A TCR clonal expansion and chaos score per V-J combination was defined as the ratio of F50 clonal expansion to chaos observed in the TCRdist matrix. Welch's t-statistics and random forest were used to narrow the features down to about twelve V-J combinations, which were then fed into a naive Bayes classifier. Thyroid-blood repertoire similarity was quantified with the Morisita-Horn index. Through fastp at Q25 and MiXCR, TCRdb rebuilt clones from the public reads, retaining in-frame beta chains. Under each unique CDR3 protein, matching rows form one entry showing the most common genes and DNA. The V and J calls and clone size are TCRdb's, not the authors'. This sample comprises just over 400,000 distinct CDR3 sequences, more than 20% of them detected only once. Approximately 3% of the sample is held by the ten biggest clonotypes.

This sample was included in a study of Graves' ophthalmopathy and Graves' hyperthyroidism (dated by TCRdb to the late 2010s). General notes on the study: Peripheral blood was collected at initial diagnosis, before any treatment. TCR beta repertoire signatures were used to distinguish Graves' ophthalmopathy from Graves' hyperthyroidism and to predict progression to ophthalmopathy. In total, approximately 130 blood samples were TCR-sequenced: 40 to 45 ophthalmopathy, roughly 77 hyperthyroidism and approximately 17 hyperthyroidism-to-ophthalmopathy patients. To explore V-J signatures distinguishing ophthalmopathy from hyperthyroidism, a discovery set of 100 or so patients (fewer than 45 ophthalmopathy, 57 stable hyperthyroidism) was enrolled. An independent validation cohort comprised under 20 hyperthyroidism patients and roughly 15 patients who later progressed from hyperthyroidism to ophthalmopathy. In five to seven hyperthyroidism patients, T-cell repertoires of thyroid tissue and blood were compared. Once sampling was done, hyperthyroidism patients were given methimazole at a starting dose of 30 mg daily, while ophthalmopathy patients were given high-dose intravenous methylprednisolone. The 100 discovery patients were randomly split 7:3 into training and test sets.

What the research found in general, with its limitations: In validation, the model predicted ophthalmopathy progression with 70.59% sensitivity and roughly 72% specificity; 12 predicted patients were CT-confirmed with GO in a median of approximately six months. Sample size was not predetermined statistically, and investigators were not blinded to group allocation. Most of the expanded thyroid clonotypes with a frequency above 0.001 were also detected in blood, and it was suggested that the thyroid immune response may be reflected by blood repertoires. The 13-signature model separated ophthalmopathy from stable hyperthyroidism with approximately 90% sensitivity and about 81% specificity in cross-validation, and 80%/75% in the test set.

CDR1 and CDR2 are drawn from the germline V gene (reference sequence): SEHNR, FQNEAQ. The trim is 0 bases for V and 2 bases for J, with a gap of 4 bases between the germline ends. Including the terminal cysteine and phenylalanine, the CDR3 comprises 14 residues. The retained sequence is limited to the CDR3, 42 bases, with the frame set at the first base. The V and J segments used are TRBV7-9 and TRBJ2-2; no D gene can be assigned with confidence. The sample consisted of peripheral blood. The source of this sequence is a woman aged 18-30 years with stable Graves' hyperthyroidism. Donor details come from another sample of the same person, matched by shared clones. DNA sequence: TGTGCCAGCAGCTTAGCGGTCAACACCGGGGAGCTGTTTTTT. It codes for CASSLAVNTGELFF. The full variable domain, with segments outside the CDR3 supplied by the reference TRBV7-9 and TRBJ2-2 proteins, appears as DTGVSQNPRHKITKRGQNVTFRCDPISEHNRLYWYRQTLGQGPEFLTYFQNEAQLEKSRLLSDRFSAERPKGSFSTLEIQRTEQGDSAMYLCASSLAVNTGELFFGEGSRLTVL.